Each of the 21 T cell receptor beta chains below was sequenced from the same sample in a study of T cell responses to AZD1222 COVID-19 vaccine. Sequenced by immunoSEQ multiplex PCR; TCRdb stores in-frame clones only, minus some. Of some 120,000 clones listed, approximately 90% are singletons. This material consisted of peripheral blood, taken 28 days after the second AZD1222 dose. These receptors all come from an adult who received the AZD1222 COVID-19 vaccine.

The rearrangement uses TRBV6-4 and TRBJ2-3; D is unresolved. The germline CDR1 and CDR2 sequences are MRHNA and SNTAGT. The CDR3 has 15 residues. The V gene lost 3 bases and the J gene lost 1 base, with 11 bases spanning the gap. The DNA of the CDR3 is TGTGCCAGCAGTGAAACCAGTTGTTGCACAGATACGCAGTATTTT. Amino acid sequence: CASSETSCCTDTQYF.

The chain links TRBV19 to TRBJ1-2; D not certain. CDR1 and CDR2 (germline): LNHDA, SQIVND (reference sequence). The CDR3 totals 14 residues. Trimming shortened V by 3 bases and J by 2 bases, and 10 bases separated the two germline ends. The CDR3 DNA is TGTGCCAGTAGTATCGGGATCACCAACTATGGCTACACCTTC. Its translation is CASSIGITNYGYTF.

The chain recombines TRBV4-2 with TRBJ2-7; 7 positions match TRBD2. CDR3 length equals 17 residues. V gave up 4 bases and J gave up 0 bases; unmatched junction bases: 12. Germline CDR1 and CDR2: LGHNA and YNFKEQ. The CDR3 coding sequence is TGTGCCAGCAGCCCAGAAAGCGGGGCCGGTGGCTCCTACGAGCAGTACTTC. Translation gives CASSPESGAGGSYEQYF.

This chain connects TRBV6-5 to TRBJ1-6; D remains ambiguous. Germline V lookup: CDR1 MNHEY, CDR2 SVGAGI. The length of the CDR3 is 13 residues. V gave up 7 bases and J gave up 7 bases, with 11 bases separating them. The CDR3 sequence: CASKGSLNSPLHF. In DNA, the CDR3 is TGTGCCAGCAAGGGCAGCTTGAATTCACCCCTCCACTTT.

About this clone itself: The sample has other DNA sequences that encode this CDR3 too. V usage is TRBV28 and J usage is TRBJ1-5, with unresolved D. The CDR3 has 12 residues. Trimming stripped 7 bases from V and 4 bases from J, with 8 bases between. Germline CDR1 and CDR2: MDHEN and SYDVKM. Here the CDR3 DNA reads TGTGCCAGCATTGGCGGGAATCAGCCCCAGCATTTT. This codes for CASIGGNQPQHF.

The V gene is TRBV3-1 (or the pseudogene TRBV3-2), the J gene TRBJ1-1; 10 positions agree with TRBD1. CDR1 and CDR2 (germline): LGHDT, YNNKEL (reference sequence). The J segment lost 5 bases and the V segment lost 3 bases, leaving 12 bases of the junction unmatched. This CDR3 comprises 17 residues. The CDR3: CASSHARQGARGTEAFF. CDR3 nucleotides: TGTGCCAGCAGCCATGCTAGACAGGGGGCGCGAGGGACTGAAGCTTTCTTT.

This chain links TRBV5-8 with TRBJ2-1; D remains ambiguous. Germline assignment: CDR1 SGHTS and CDR2 YDEGEE. Deletions cut 4 bases from V and 6 bases from J, with 8 bases between. The CDR3 consists of 12 residues. The CDR3 spells CASSPLLNEQFF. The CDR3 DNA reads as TGTGCCAGCAGCCCCCTCCTCAATGAGCAGTTCTTC.

The CDR3 coding sequence is TGTGCCAGCTCAAGGTTGGGTAAGCAGTTCTTC. Residues: CASSRLGKQFF. The chain carries TRBV6-5 and TRBJ2-1; D unclear. Trimming shortened V by 8 bases and J by 11 bases, and 13 bases separated the two germline ends. The CDR3 runs 11 residues. Germline V gene data show CDR1 as MNHEY and CDR2 as SVGAGI.

The chain carries TRBV21-1 and TRBJ2-1; the table calls TRBD2, which could not be checked here. TRBV21-1 is reported as a pseudogene. This CDR3 has 14 amino acids. In nucleotides, the CDR3 is TGTGCCAGCAGTGTAGCGGGACTCTACAATGAGCAGTTCTTC. Amino acid sequence: CASSVAGLYNEQFF.

This rearrangement joins TRBV28 to TRBJ1-2, with D possibly matching TRBD1 (5 bases). V dropped 10 bases and J dropped 0 bases, with 15 bases sitting between them. The CDR3 sequence is 14 residues long. Germline values: CDR1 MDHEN, CDR2 SYDVKM. The CDR3 reads CATRVGGANYGYTF. CDR3 DNA: TGTGCCACCAGGGTGGGGGGGGCTAACTATGGCTACACCTTC.

The chain is built from TRBV5-1 and TRBJ2-7, with 7 bases aligning to TRBD2. Germline V gene lookup returns CDR1 SGHRS and CDR2 YFSETQ. The CDR3 length is 15 residues. V trimming: 5 bases; J trimming: 2 bases; junction bases outside the gene matches: 10. The CDR3 reads CASRDSGRGTYEQYF. For the CDR3, the DNA is TGCGCCAGCAGGGATAGCGGGCGAGGTACCTACGAGCAGTACTTC. The variable domain in full, with the rest retrieved from reference TRBV5-1 and TRBJ2-7, is KAGVTQTPRYLIKTRGQQVTLSCSPISGHRSVSWYQQTPGQGLQFLFEYFSETQRNKGNFPGRFSGRQFSNSRSEMNVSTLELGDSALYLCASRDSGRGTYEQYFGPGTRLTVT.

This clone was seen once. The rearrangement joins TRBV9 to TRBJ1-3, with D possibly matching TRBD1 (5 bases). Germline CDR1 reads SGDLS; CDR2 reads YYNGEE. This CDR3 contains 18 residues. V was cut by 0 bases and J by 0 bases, with 16 bases left in between. CDR3: CASSVDLSGALSGNTIYF. The DNA for the CDR3 is TGTGCCAGCAGCGTAGACCTATCTGGGGCCCTCTCTGGAAACACCATATATTTT.

This rearrangement joins TRBV28 to TRBJ2-7, with D possibly matching TRBD1 (8 bases). Trimming left V 5 bases short and J 3 bases short, with 20 bases between. The CDR3 spans 16 residues. Germline V gene sequence: CDR1 MDHEN, CDR2 SYDVKM. CDR3 residues: CASSGGGGQGHYEQYF. The CDR3 DNA follows: TGTGCCAGCAGTGGGGGGGGAGGACAGGGCCACTACGAGCAGTACTTC.

The gene calls are TRBV19 and TRBJ1-1; D gene unclear. Germline values: CDR1 LNHDA, CDR2 SQIVND (reference sequence). CDR3 size: 14 residues. V gave up 2 bases and J gave up 0 bases, with 7 bases separating them. CDR3 sequence: CASSIWRMNTEAFF. CDR3 sequence (DNA): TGTGCCAGTAGTATATGGCGGATGAACACTGAAGCTTTCTTT.

The genes are TRBV20-1 and TRBJ1-1; no clear D gene. V was trimmed by 1 base and J by 8 bases, leaving 2 bases between them. There are 9 residues in the CDR3. The germline V gene encodes CDR1 DFQATT and CDR2 SNEGSKA (reference sequence). CDR3 coding DNA: TGCAGTGCTAGAGTGGAAGCTTTCTTT. Translated, it gives CSARVEAFF.

The chain has TRBV27 and TRBJ2-1; 9 bases line up with TRBD2. This CDR3 spans 16 amino acids. Trimming removed 2 bases from V and 5 bases from J; junction bases left unmatched: 7. Germline-derived CDR1 and CDR2 are MNHEY and SMNVEV (reference sequence). The CDR3 DNA follows: TGTGCCAGCAGTTTACCCGGGACTAGCCGAGACAATGAGCAGTTCTTC. Translation: CASSLPGTSRDNEQFF.

The sample holds a few counts of this clone. The chain joins TRBV30 to TRBJ1-1; D gene unclear. Trimming removed 2 bases at V and 1 base at J, with 8 bases between. The CDR3 is 13 residues long. Germline V gene sequence: CDR1 GTSNPN, CDR2 SVGIG (reference sequence). CDR3 region: CAWSLDPNTEAFF. Written as DNA, the CDR3 is TGTGCCTGGAGTTTAGACCCGAACACTGAAGCTTTCTTT.

This clone was recorded once. The chain couples TRBV14 to TRBJ2-1, with no clear D. V was shortened by 4 bases and J by 2 bases, with 12 bases between the two germline ends. The germline gives CDR1 SGHDN, CDR2 FVKESK. The CDR3 runs 15 residues. CDR3 in amino acids: CASSRVGLTYNEQFF. The CDR3 DNA follows: TGTGCCAGCAGCCGGGTCGGGCTAACCTACAATGAGCAGTTCTTC.

The chain couples TRBV14 to TRBJ2-5; TRBD2 aligns across 12 bases. CDR1 and CDR2 (germline): SGHDN, FVKESK. This CDR3 has 15 residues. The V segment lost 3 bases and the J segment 4 bases; nucleotides outside the gene matches: 3. CDR3 amino acids: CASSQTLAGGETQYF. The DNA of the CDR3 is TGTGCCAGCAGCCAGACACTAGCGGGAGGAGAGACCCAGTACTTC.

The chain recombines TRBV7-8 with TRBJ1-1, with a possible D match to TRBD1 (6 bases). CDR1 is SGHVS and CDR2 is FQNEAQ in the germline V gene. The CDR3 loop spans 14 amino acids. Trimming pared 7 bases from V and 10 bases from J, leaving 22 bases between. The CDR3 DNA reads as TGTGCCAGCACCCTTCTAAGGGGGGCAGGGGTAGCTTTCTTT. Its translation: CASTLLRGAGVAFF.

The table lists this clone with a count of one. The chain uses TRBV30 and TRBJ2-5; D possibly corresponds to TRBD2 (5 bases). The germline gives CDR1 GTSNPN, CDR2 SVGIG (reference sequence). Between the trimmed V and J ends, which lost 0 bases and 5 bases, there was a span of 10 bases. The CDR3 extends over 13 amino acids. CDR3 DNA: TGTGCCTGGAGTGTGGGAGAATGGGAGACCCAGTACTTC. This gives the protein CAWSVGEWETQYF.